This TCR beta chain derives from a study of blood T cell repertoires in COVID-19. Study at large: COVID-19 samples collected from the United States, Italy and Spain covered acute and convalescent phases.

Germline CDR1 reads MDHEN; CDR2 reads SYDVKM. Trimming removed 4 bases from V and 4 bases from J; junction bases left unmatched: 7. The CDR3 consists of 15 residues. Measured with immunoSEQ multiplex PCR; TCRdb has only the in-frame clones, and not every one. The sample yields 15,000 to 20,000 clones, about 81% seen once. This chain connects TRBV28 to TRBJ1-2; 9 bases fit TRBD1. The TCR sequence derives from a man in his sixties with acute or convalescent COVID-19. Material: peripheral blood. This CDR3 is CASSSPGQGAYGYTF. CDR3 nucleotide sequence: TGTGCCAGCAGTTCCCCGGGACAGGGAGCCTATGGCTACACCTTC.